This is a list of T cell receptor beta chains from one sample in a study of T cell changes during pregnancy in multiple sclerosis. Assay used: immunoSEQ multiplex PCR; TCRdb lists only in-frame clones, some missing. The sample consists of tens of thousands of clones, about 91% of them appearing once. Sequencing used CD8+ T cells from peripheral blood mononuclear cells, obtained before pregnancy. Receptor source: a female donor with multiple sclerosis, enrolled in a pregnancy study. The CDR3 runs from the conserved cysteine through the conserved F or W. The D gene is left open where the match is weak. Only some rows state a clone size, as once, few, many or a class for expanded clones.

CDR3aa,CDR3nt,v_gene,abundance,d_gene,j_gene
CAWSSTGAQPQHF,TGTGCCTGGAGTTCTACAGGGGCGCAGCCCCAGCATTTT,TRBV30,.,TRBD1,TRBJ1-5
CASTGEQNTEAFF,TGTGCCAGTACGGGAGAACAGAACACTGAAGCTTTCTTT,TRBV19,once,.,TRBJ1-1
CASGLVHGGGFLEQFF,TGTGCTAGTGGTTTGGTACATGGGGGGGGCTTTCTTGAGCAGTTCTTC,TRBV12-5,.,.,TRBJ2-1
CASSSNRETHYGYTF,TGCGCCAGCAGCTCGAACCGGGAAACCCACTATGGCTACACCTTC,TRBV5-1,.,.,TRBJ1-2
CASSGTTGPSTYEQYF,TGTGCCAGCAGTGGCACGACAGGGCCGAGTACCTACGAGCAGTACTTC,TRBV28,.,TRBD1,TRBJ2-7
CASGRGGGTDTQYF,TGTGCCAGCGGACGGGGGGGAGGCACAGATACGCAGTATTTT,TRBV6-5,.,TRBD2,TRBJ2-3
CASSLRTGDYSPLHF,TGTGCCAGCAGCCTCCGGACAGGGGATTACTCACCCCTCCACTTT,TRBV5-8,few,TRBD1,TRBJ1-6
CASSQEGVGRAWDSTNEKLFF,TGTGCCAGCAGCCAAGAAGGAGTCGGCAGGGCATGGGATTCGACTAATGAAAAACTGTTTTTT,TRBV13,.,.,TRBJ1-4
CASSLAPGQPNTEAFF,TGTGCCAGCAGCTTAGCGCCGGGACAGCCGAACACTGAAGCTTTCTTT,TRBV7-9,.,TRBD1,TRBJ1-1
CASSLGGELAYEQYF,TGTGCCAGCAGCTTAGGAGGGGAATTAGCCTACGAGCAGTACTTC,TRBV13,.,.,TRBJ2-7
CASVHEENTEAFF,TGTGCCAGCGTCCACGAGGAGAACACTGAAGCTTTCTTT,TRBV6-6,.,.,TRBJ1-1
CASKGDTRAGELFF,TGTGCCAGCAAGGGGGACACTCGCGCCGGGGAGCTGTTTTTT,TRBV6-4,.,.,TRBJ2-2
CASKVAGAGELFF,TGTGCCAGCAAGGTGGCGGGGGCCGGGGAGCTGTTTTTT,TRBV27,.,TRBD2,TRBJ2-2
CASSIDSSPLYNEQFF,TGTGCCAGTAGTATAGATTCGTCTCCCTTGTACAATGAGCAGTTCTTC,TRBV19,few,.,TRBJ2-1
CASSEGPDEQFF,TGTGCCAGCAGTGAAGGTCCCGATGAGCAGTTCTTC,TRBV6-1,.,.,TRBJ2-1
CASSVGGTGSSPLHF,TGTGCCAGCAGCGTAGGCGGGACAGGGAGTTCACCCCTCCACTTT,TRBV9,.,TRBD1,TRBJ1-6
CASSIAGLAGDTQYF,TGTGCCAGTAGTATAGCTGGACTAGCTGGAGATACGCAGTATTTT,TRBV19,.,TRBD2,TRBJ2-3
CASSPRTGDYEQYF,TGTGCCAGCAGCCCTAGAACAGGCGACTACGAGCAGTACTTC,TRBV13,.,.,TRBJ2-7
CSVEGGTGKTYEQYF,TGCAGCGTTGAAGGTGGGACAGGGAAGACCTACGAGCAGTACTTC,TRBV29-1,.,TRBD1,TRBJ2-7
CASSELGPGQGSGANVLTF,TGTGCCAGCAGTGAACTGGGTCCGGGACAGGGGTCTGGGGCCAACGTCCTGACTTTC,TRBV2,.,TRBD1,TRBJ2-6
CASSLTGTGGTETQYF,TGTGCCAGCAGCCTCACCGGGACAGGGGGCACAGAGACCCAGTACTTC,TRBV13,.,TRBD1,TRBJ2-5
CASHLSGENEQYF,TGTGCCAGCCATTTGTCGGGTGAGAACGAGCAGTACTTC,TRBV2,.,.,TRBJ2-7
CASSQGDIGLTAYEQYF,TGTGCCAGCAGCCAAGGTGATATAGGACTCACAGCCTACGAGCAGTACTTC,TRBV4-2,.,.,TRBJ2-7
CATSRDPGANYGYTF,TGTGCCACCAGCAGAGATCCGGGGGCTAACTATGGCTACACCTTC,TRBV15,.,.,TRBJ1-2
CASSLPGLAGYSNEQFF,TGTGCCAGCAGCCTACCGGGACTAGCGGGGTACTCCAATGAGCAGTTCTTC,TRBV14,.,TRBD2,TRBJ2-1
CASIQTGTLFEAFF,TGTGCCAGCATCCAGACAGGGACTTTATTTGAAGCTTTCTTT,TRBV7-9,.,TRBD1,TRBJ1-1
CASSFRSSYNEQFF,TGTGCCAGCAGTTTTCGTAGCTCCTACAATGAGCAGTTCTTC,TRBV27,.,.,TRBJ2-1
CASSPTLISTGMNTEAFF,TGTGCCAGCAGCCCAACCCTAATATCGACAGGCATGAACACTGAAGCTTTCTTT,TRBV7-6,.,.,TRBJ1-1
CASSASLAGGNTIYF,TGTGCCAGTAGTGCCTCGTTGGCAGGAGGAAACACCATATATTTT,TRBV19,.,.,TRBJ1-3
CASSFAGGRDGELFF,TGTGCCAGCAGCTTTGCGGGGGGGCGAGACGGGGAGCTGTTTTTT,TRBV7-9,.,TRBD2,TRBJ2-2
CSVIRGLEDTEAFF,TGCAGCGTAATCAGGGGGCTGGAAGACACTGAAGCTTTCTTT,TRBV29-1,.,TRBD1,TRBJ1-1
CASSGKTDRNEQFF,TGCGCCAGCAGTGGTAAAACCGACAGGAATGAGCAGTTCTTC,TRBV10-1,once,.,TRBJ2-1
CSVEGQGSTDTQYF,TGCAGCGTTGAAGGACAGGGTAGCACAGATACGCAGTATTTT,TRBV29-1,.,TRBD1,TRBJ2-3
CASSAGTRAHEQYF,TGTGCCAGCAGTGCCGGGACTAGGGCCCACGAGCAGTACTTC,TRBV27,.,TRBD2,TRBJ2-7
CASRVGFEQFF,TGTGCCAGCAGGGTCGGGTTTGAGCAGTTCTTC,TRBV11-2,.,.,TRBJ2-1
CATSSAVGGNSPLHF,TGTGCCACCAGCAGCGCTGTGGGCGGGAATTCACCCCTCCACTTT,TRBV15,once,.,TRBJ1-6
CASSYQRTDTQYF,TGTGCCAGCAGCTACCAACGGACAGATACGCAGTATTTT,TRBV11-2,.,.,TRBJ2-3
CASSEEDRAAYNEQFF,TGTGCCAGCAGTGAAGAGGACAGGGCTGCCTACAATGAGCAGTTCTTC,TRBV6-1,.,TRBD1,TRBJ2-1
CASIRQGERTDTQYF,TGTGCCAGCATAAGACAGGGCGAACGCACAGATACGCAGTATTTT,TRBV7-9,.,TRBD1,TRBJ2-3
CASSPGGGANYGYTF,TGTGCCAGCAGTCCCGGGGGTGGGGCTAACTATGGCTACACCTTC,TRBV2,.,.,TRBJ1-2
CASSGDIYEQYF,TGTGCCAGCAGTGGCGACATCTACGAGCAGTACTTC,TRBV2,.,.,TRBJ2-7
CASSRTGLGDTQYF,TGTGCCAGCTCACGGACAGGGCTTGGAGATACGCAGTATTTT,TRBV18,.,TRBD1,TRBJ2-3
CASSQGLGETQYF,TGCGCCAGCAGCCAGGGGCTGGGGGAGACCCAGTACTTC,TRBV4-1,.,.,TRBJ2-5
CASSVAIDTQYF,TGTGCCAGCAGCGTAGCTATAGATACGCAGTATTTT,TRBV9,.,.,TRBJ2-3
CASSVEGTGVEAFF,TGTGCCAGCAGCGTAGAGGGGACAGGCGTTGAAGCTTTCTTT,TRBV9,.,TRBD1,TRBJ1-1
CASSLQGSNSYEQYF,TGCGCCAGCAGCTTGCAGGGATCTAACTCCTACGAGCAGTACTTC,TRBV5-1,.,.,TRBJ2-7
CASSYRGQVNQPQHF,TGTGCCAGCAGTTATAGGGGGCAGGTCAATCAGCCCCAGCATTTT,TRBV6-6,.,TRBD1,TRBJ1-5
CASSFDGVMTDTQYF,TGCGCCAGCAGCTTTGACGGGGTAATGACAGATACGCAGTATTTT,TRBV5-1,.,.,TRBJ2-3
CASSYGQGAGGELFF,TGTGCCAGCAGCTACGGACAGGGGGCTGGCGGGGAGCTGTTTTTT,TRBV7-6,.,TRBD1,TRBJ2-2
CATSRVLEGYLPLGDNEKLFF,TGTGCCACCAGCAGAGTGCTGGAGGGGTATCTACCGCTCGGGGATAATGAAAAACTGTTTTTT,TRBV15,.,.,TRBJ1-4
CASRTGQGRYSNQPQHF,TGTGCCAGTAGAACGGGACAGGGGAGATATAGCAATCAGCCCCAGCATTTT,TRBV19,.,TRBD1,TRBJ1-5
CASRRTSNYGYTF,TGTGCCAGCAGACGGACAAGCAACTATGGCTACACCTTC,TRBV2,.,.,TRBJ1-2
CASSDRAGSNQPQHF,TGTGCCAGCAGCGACCGGGCGGGTAGCAATCAGCCCCAGCATTTT,TRBV2,.,.,TRBJ1-5
CASSPDRGHHNEQFF,TGTGCCAGCTCACCGGACAGGGGGCATCACAATGAGCAGTTCTTC,TRBV18,.,TRBD1,TRBJ2-1
CAISASSQGVPQHF,TGTGCCATCAGTGCGTCCTCCCAGGGGGTGCCCCAGCATTTT,TRBV10-3,.,TRBD1,TRBJ1-5
CASSPTGAGTEAFF,TGTGCCAGCAGCCCTACAGGGGCGGGCACTGAAGCTTTCTTT,TRBV7-2,.,TRBD1,TRBJ1-1
CASAIQGFGSPLHF,TGTGCCAGCGCAATACAGGGTTTCGGTTCACCCCTCCACTTT,TRBV27,.,.,TRBJ1-6
CASSVLRPGVEKLFF,TGTGCCAGCAGCGTCCTGAGGCCAGGGGTTGAAAAACTGTTTTTT,TRBV6-1,.,.,TRBJ1-4